These 30 T cell receptor beta chains were all obtained from the same sample, sequenced in a study of control samples from healthy donors and cancer patients. Only in-frame clones appear in the TCRdb table, and some are missing; sequencing was by immunoSEQ multiplex PCR. The data contain some 140,000 clones, around 96% of them singletons. Sequenced material: blood. All receptors come from a middle-aged man in good health.

The chain is built from TRBV6-5 and TRBJ1-4; no definite D call. Germline loops: CDR1 MNHEY, CDR2 SVGAGI. This CDR3 has 14 amino acids. The CDR3 loop is CASGGYTTNEKLFF. CDR3 nucleotide sequence: TGTGCAAGCGGAGGATACACAACTAATGAAAAACTGTTTTTT.

The chain employs TRBV29-1 and TRBJ2-2; 14 bases are a match to TRBD2. The CDR3 consists of 15 residues. V lost 5 bases to trimming and J lost 5 bases; unmatched junction nucleotides: 4. In germline, CDR1 is SQVTM, CDR2 ANQGSEA. CDR3 protein: CSVFGLAGGTGELFF. The CDR3 DNA is TGCAGCGTTTTCGGACTAGCGGGGGGTACCGGGGAGCTGTTTTTT.

The rearrangement links TRBV6-1 to TRBJ1-6; 7 bases match TRBD1. CDR1 and CDR2 (germline): MNHNS, SASEGT. The ends lost 3 bases at V and 8 bases at J; junction bases unmatched: 13. The CDR3 is 17 amino acids. The chain's CDR3 is CASSDWYVSGGDSPLHF. Written as DNA, the CDR3 is TGTGCCAGCAGTGATTGGTACGTGTCAGGGGGGGATTCACCCCTCCACTTT.

V gene TRBV9 combines with J gene TRBJ1-2; TRBD1 aligns across 7 bases. CDR3 length: 13 amino acids. Germline CDR1 reads SGDLS; CDR2 reads YYNGEE. Germline trimming cut 3 bases from V and 4 bases from J; bases unmatched to any gene: 3. This chain's CDR3 is CASSAGTAYGYTF. The CDR3 DNA reads as TGTGCCAGCAGCGCGGGGACAGCCTATGGCTACACCTTC.

This chain uses TRBV12-2 with TRBJ2-1. TRBV12-2 is a pseudogene locus. The CDR3 runs 18 residues. CDR3 sequence reads: CASRLAPAVVQGDNEQFF. The CDR3 DNA reads as TGTGCAAGTCGCTTAGCGCCTGCGGTGGTTCAGGGAGACAATGAGCAGTTCTTC.

This chain uses TRBV28 with TRBJ1-5; 10 bases are a match to TRBD1. The V gene's germline CDR1 is MDHEN and CDR2 SYDVKM. This CDR3 comprises 14 residues. V shed 6 bases and J 7 bases; nucleotides not matched to a gene: 6. The CDR3 protein is CASRADRGLQPQHF. CDR3 nucleotide sequence: TGTGCCAGCAGGGCGGACAGGGGGTTACAGCCCCAGCATTTT.

V gene TRBV18 combines with J gene TRBJ1-5; D not resolved. The CDR3 consists of 16 residues. The germline V gene encodes CDR1 KGHSH and CDR2 LQKENI. V was cut by 1 base and J by 0 bases, with 10 bases left in between. The CDR3 DNA is TGTGCCAGCTCACCACAGGGCGTCTATAGCAATCAGCCCCAGCATTTT. It encodes CASSPQGVYSNQPQHF.

The rearrangement uses TRBV25-1 and TRBJ1-2; 8 nucleotides agree with TRBD1. This CDR3 spans 14 amino acids. Germline CDR1 reads MGHDK; CDR2 reads SYGVNS. V lost 0 bases to trimming and J lost 7 bases; unmatched junction nucleotides: 4. The CDR3 region is CASSEYGDRSGYTF. Here the CDR3 DNA reads TGTGCCAGCAGTGAATATGGGGACAGGAGTGGCTACACCTTC.

This chain connects TRBV9 to TRBJ2-3, with 8 bases aligning to TRBD2. CDR3 length: 16 residues. Germline-derived CDR1 and CDR2 are SGDLS and YYNGEE. The junction had 8 bases not matched to a gene; V was cut back by 4 bases and J by 1 base. DNA for the CDR3: TGTGCCAGCAGCTTTGCTTCGGGGGGGGGCACAGATACGCAGTATTTT. It specifies CASSFASGGGTDTQYF.

This sequence joins TRBV11-2 and TRBJ2-1, with 12 bases fitting TRBD2. The trim removed 5 bases at V and 7 bases at J, leaving 3 bases unmatched. The CDR3 is 14 amino acids. Germline V gene sequence: CDR1 SGHAT, CDR2 FQNNGV. The CDR3 DNA reads as TGTGCCAGCAGCCTAGCGGGGGGGCTGAATGAGCAGTTCTTC. Its protein product is CASSLAGGLNEQFF.

The gene calls are TRBV30 and TRBJ1-2; no firm D call. The CDR3 length is 13 residues. Germline values: CDR1 GTSNPN, CDR2 SVGIG (reference sequence). The V and J ends lost 0 bases and 4 bases respectively, with 9 bases between them. The CDR3 coding sequence is TGTGCCTGGAGTGTACAAATGGGCTATGGCTACACCTTC. Its translation: CAWSVQMGYGYTF.

The chain recombines TRBV7-9 with TRBJ1-2; D uncertain. Germline CDR1 and CDR2: SEHNR and FQNEAQ (reference sequence). Trimming left V 5 bases short and J 4 bases short, with 8 bases between. This CDR3 is built from 12 residues. The CDR3 DNA follows: TGTGCCAGCAGCCCCGGCCTCTATGGCTACACCTTC. It specifies CASSPGLYGYTF.

This chain links TRBV27 with TRBJ2-3; weak D call: TRBD2 (5 bases). CDR3 length: 16 residues. Germline assignment: CDR1 MNHEY and CDR2 SMNVEV (reference sequence). V lost 3 bases and J lost 5, with 18 bases in between. CDR3 in DNA: TGTGCCAGCAGTTTGGGATACGGCGGTCGGGGAGATACGCAGTATTTT. Its translation: CASSLGYGGRGDTQYF.

V gene TRBV30 combines with J gene TRBJ2-5; TRBD1 might be the D (5 bases). In germline, CDR1 is GTSNPN, CDR2 SVGIG (reference sequence). CDR3 length: 15 amino acids. Trimming removed 4 bases at V and 4 bases at J, with 19 bases between. CDR3 DNA sequence: TGTGCCTGGACACCTGGACACTATAGGGGAGAGACCCAGTACTTC. Its translation is CAWTPGHYRGETQYF.

The chain is built from TRBV28 and TRBJ2-1; 8 bases match TRBD1. This CDR3 is 14 amino acids long. Looked up from germline, CDR1 is MDHEN and CDR2 is SYDVKM. The V gene end was trimmed by 6 bases and the J gene end by 3 bases; junction bases not matched to a gene: 4. The CDR3 bases are TGTGCCAGCAGGCAGGGGGCTTACTACAATGAGCAGTTCTTC. This encodes CASRQGAYYNEQFF. Full variable domain (remainder filled in from reference TRBV28 and TRBJ2-1): DVKVTQSSRYLVKRTGEKVFLECVQDMDHENMFWYRQDPGLGLRLIYFSYDVKMKEKGDIPEGYSVSREKKERFSLILESASTNQTSMYLCASRQGAYYNEQFFGPGTRLTVL.

This sequence joins TRBV3-1 (or the pseudogene TRBV3-2) and TRBJ1-5; TRBD1 aligns across 7 bases. The CDR3 is 15 residues long. Germline values: CDR1 LGHDT, CDR2 YNNKEL (reference sequence). The J segment lost 7 bases and the V segment lost 0 bases, leaving 6 bases of the junction unmatched. In DNA form, the CDR3 reads TGTGCCAGCAGCCAAGATAGACAGGGAGGACAGCCCCAGCATTTT. This gives the protein CASSQDRQGGQPQHF.

This chain joins TRBV19 and TRBJ2-3, with 12 bases identical to TRBD1. Germline lookup yields CDR1 LNHDA and CDR2 SQIVND (reference sequence). This CDR3 spans 17 amino acids. Losses at the gene ends were 5 bases for V and 2 bases for J; bases not matched to a gene: 8. CDR3 DNA: TGTGCCAGTAGTTCTAAGGGACAGGGGGCTTTCACAGATACGCAGTATTTT. It yields the protein CASSSKGQGAFTDTQYF.

The chain uses TRBV18 and TRBJ2-3; D may be TRBD1 (5 bases). This CDR3 contains 17 residues. Germline-derived CDR1 and CDR2 are KGHSH and LQKENI. Trimming stripped 4 bases from V and 3 bases from J, with 20 bases between. The CDR3, as DNA: TGTGCCAGCTCACGTGGGGCACATACCCCTGGGACAGATACGCAGTATTTT. This gives the protein CASSRGAHTPGTDTQYF.

This clone has just one count. Written as DNA, the CDR3 is TGTGCCAGCAGCGCCGAAGGTCTAAGCGATGAGCAGTTCTTC. It codes for CASSAEGLSDEQFF. This chain connects TRBV9 to TRBJ2-1; D uncertain. The V gene lost 3 bases and the J gene lost 8 bases, with 15 bases spanning the gap. Germline V gene data show CDR1 as SGDLS and CDR2 as YYNGEE. This CDR3 is built from 14 residues.

This clone was observed a handful of times. The rearrangement links TRBV7-8 to TRBJ1-1, with TRBD1 as a possible D gene (5 bases). Per the germline V gene, CDR1 is SGHVS and CDR2 is FQNEAQ. Trimming took 5 bases from V and 0 from J, leaving 10 bases between them. The length of the CDR3 is 14 residues. The CDR3 here is CASSPGDLNTEAFF. The CDR3 nucleotides read TGTGCCAGCAGCCCGGGGGACTTGAACACTGAAGCTTTCTTT.

The chain employs TRBV18 and TRBJ2-1; 11 nucleotides match TRBD2. The junction had 7 bases not matched to a gene; V was cut back by 1 base and J by 5 bases. The CDR3 length is 17 residues. Germline V gene data show CDR1 as KGHSH and CDR2 as LQKENI. The CDR3 loop is CASSPQRLAGGHNEQFF. In DNA form, the CDR3 reads TGTGCCAGCTCACCACAGCGTCTAGCGGGGGGACACAATGAGCAGTTCTTC.

The chain recombines TRBV6-1 with TRBJ2-4; D not certain. The germline V and J ends were trimmed by 1 base and 0 bases, with 10 bases remaining between them. CDR1 is MNHNS and CDR2 is SASEGT in the germline V gene. CDR3 length equals 16 residues. CDR3 sequence reads: CASSEVVSLAKNIQYF. The CDR3 DNA follows: TGTGCCAGCAGTGAAGTTGTCTCCCTAGCCAAAAACATTCAGTACTTC.

The chain employs TRBV18 and TRBJ2-1; the match to TRBD2 covers 8 bases. The CDR3 has 14 amino acids. Germline CDR1 and CDR2: KGHSH and LQKENI. Trimming at V came to 6 bases and at J to 2 bases, leaving 3 bases not matched to a gene. The CDR3 DNA sequence: TGTGCCAGCTCCCCGGGACTAGCCTACAATGAGCAGTTCTTC. This encodes CASSPGLAYNEQFF. Full variable domain (missing parts from reference TRBV18 and TRBJ2-1): NAGVMQNPRHLVRRRGQEARLRCSPMKGHSHVYWYRQLPEEGLKFMVYLQKENIIDESGMPKERFSAEFPKEGPSILRIQQVVRGDSAAYFCASSPGLAYNEQFFGPGTRLTVL.

This sequence joins TRBV7-6 and TRBJ2-7; D is unresolved. This CDR3 has 13 amino acids. V was cut by 0 bases and J by 3 bases, with 6 bases left in between. The germline V gene encodes CDR1 SGHVS and CDR2 FNYEAQ. The CDR3 bases are TGTGCCAGCAGCTTAGCGGTGTTCTACGAGCAGTACTTC. It is translated as CASSLAVFYEQYF.

The chain combines TRBV14 with TRBJ1-6; D is ambiguous. V lost 0 bases, J lost 7 bases, and 7 bases lay in between. The germline V gene has CDR1 SGHDN and CDR2 FVKESK. The length of the CDR3 is 14 residues. CDR3 region: CASSQDLRNSPLHF. CDR3 DNA sequence: TGTGCCAGCAGCCAAGACTTACGGAATTCACCCCTCCACTTT.

The rearrangement uses TRBV19 and TRBJ2-1; 9 bases are shared with TRBD2. Per the germline V gene, CDR1 is LNHDA and CDR2 is SQIVND (reference sequence). V lost 3 bases to trimming and J lost 0 bases; unmatched junction nucleotides: 9. The CDR3 covers 18 residues. The CDR3 nucleotides read TGTGCCAGTAGTATTCTAGCGGGGAGACTGAGCTCCTACAATGAGCAGTTCTTC. It encodes CASSILAGRLSSYNEQFF.

V and J are TRBV6-6 and TRBJ1-5; tentative D call: TRBD1 (5 bases). Germline-derived CDR1 and CDR2 are MNHNY and SVGAGI (reference sequence). Trimming removed 5 bases at V and 2 bases at J, with 13 bases between. The CDR3 runs to 15 residues. Here the CDR3 DNA reads TGTGCCAGCAGTGCCGGGACGGAGGGCAATCAGCCCCAGCATTTT. Translation: CASSAGTEGNQPQHF.

In regard to this clone: This sample includes further DNA sequences coding for the same CDR3. V and J are TRBV14 and TRBJ1-1, with D possibly being TRBD1 (5 bases). Trimming pared 4 bases from V and 0 bases from J, leaving 6 bases between. The CDR3 spans 13 residues. Looked up from germline, CDR1 is SGHDN and CDR2 is FVKESK. The CDR3 DNA sequence: TGTGCCAGCAGCCGGGGCCTGAACACTGAAGCTTTCTTT. It specifies CASSRGLNTEAFF. Full variable domain (rest looked up from reference TRBV14 and TRBJ1-1): EAGVTQFPSHSVIEKGQTVTLRCDPISGHDNLYWYRRVMGKEIKFLLHFVKESKQDESGMPNNRFLAERTGGTYSTLKVQPAELEDSGVYFCASSRGLNTEAFFGQGTRLTVV.

The rearrangement links TRBV10-3 to TRBJ1-2; TRBD1 aligns across 7 bases. Germline CDR1 reads ENHRY; CDR2 reads SYGVKD. The CDR3 runs 16 residues. The trim removed 0 bases at V and 4 bases at J, leaving 8 bases unmatched. CDR3 nucleotide sequence: TGTGCCATCAGTGAGTCTTGGGACAGTGCTCTCTATGGCTACACCTTC. Translated, it gives CAISESWDSALYGYTF.

The CDR3, as DNA: TGTGCCAGCAGCCATTCAGGGGGCGGCGGGCAGCCCCAGCATTTT. Residues: CASSHSGGGGQPQHF. V and J are TRBV27 and TRBJ1-5; TRBD1 matches 8 bases. The trim removed 6 bases at V and 7 bases at J, leaving 11 bases unmatched. The CDR3 consists of 15 residues. Per germline, CDR1 MNHEY and CDR2 SMNVEV (reference sequence).